This entry describes one T cell receptor (beta chain). Its antigen is not known. The V gene's germline CDR1 is SGHAT and CDR2 FQNNGV. CDR3 length equals 15 residues. Trimming stripped 5 bases from V and 6 bases from J, with 17 bases between. Each of the donors had roughly 9.1 milliliters of peripheral blood drawn into EDTA-treated Vacutainer tubes. Isolated per sample were at least 7 million PBMCs. The data were obtained in a study of blood T cells in healthy people across ages. Overall study findings and caveats: In the absence of known donor CMV status, changes in expanded clonotypes were possibly confounded. Older age went with lower TCR beta diversity per million T cells, in a roughly linear way.

A second PCR of roughly 7 to 11 cycles used a sample-barcoded 5' primer and a J-beta primer mix. TCRdb recomputed calls from the 5' RACE reads with MiXCR, one row per CDR3 protein. The sample lists around 1,900,000 distinct CDR3 sequences, about 39% occurring once. The V gene is TRBV11-2, the J gene TRBJ2-1; D gene uncertain. The source of this sequence is a human donor in good health. The source material was blood. The CDR3 spells CASSPPPLSGNEQFF. CDR3 nucleotides: TGTGCCAGCAGCCCGCCCCCCCTCTCCGGCAATGAGCAGTTCTTC.